In this sample, the clone carrying this T cell receptor beta chain turned up a few times. Sequencing was performed with immunoSEQ multiplex PCR; in TCRdb, only in-frame clones are kept and a portion is missing. Counted here are 300,000 to 450,000 clones, about 87% occurring once; the ten biggest clones make up roughly 2%. These data are taken from a study of blood T cell repertoires in COVID-19. V lost 3 bases and J lost 4; bases outside the gene matches: 5. The CDR3 covers 15 residues. The germline V gene encodes CDR1 MNHEY and CDR2 SMNVEV (reference sequence). V and J are TRBV27 and TRBJ1-1; TRBD1 matches 10 bases. This TCR was sampled from a woman aged 55-70 years with COVID-19, enrolled during active disease. Sequenced: peripheral blood. DNA for the CDR3: TGTGCCAGCAGTTTGCCCGGGACAGGGGTCACTGAAGCTTTCTTT. Translated, it gives CASSLPGTGVTEAFF.